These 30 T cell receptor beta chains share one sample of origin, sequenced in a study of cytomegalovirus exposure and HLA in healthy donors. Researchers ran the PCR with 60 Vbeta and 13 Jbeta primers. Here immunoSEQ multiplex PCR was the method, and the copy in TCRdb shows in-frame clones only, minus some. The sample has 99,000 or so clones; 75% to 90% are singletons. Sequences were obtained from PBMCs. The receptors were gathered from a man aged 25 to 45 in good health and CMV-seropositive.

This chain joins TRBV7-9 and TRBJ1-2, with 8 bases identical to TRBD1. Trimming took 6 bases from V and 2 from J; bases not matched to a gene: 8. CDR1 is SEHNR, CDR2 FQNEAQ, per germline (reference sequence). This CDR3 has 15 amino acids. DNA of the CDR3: TGTGCCAGCAGGGGGACAGGCAATCTCAACTATGGCTACACCTTC. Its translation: CASRGTGNLNYGYTF. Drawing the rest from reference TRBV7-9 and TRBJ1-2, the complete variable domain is DTGVSQNPRHKITKRGQNVTFRCDPISEHNRLYWYRQTLGQGPEFLTYFQNEAQLEKSRLLSDRFSAERPKGSFSTLEIQRTEQGDSAMYLCASRGTGNLNYGYTFGSGTRLTVV.

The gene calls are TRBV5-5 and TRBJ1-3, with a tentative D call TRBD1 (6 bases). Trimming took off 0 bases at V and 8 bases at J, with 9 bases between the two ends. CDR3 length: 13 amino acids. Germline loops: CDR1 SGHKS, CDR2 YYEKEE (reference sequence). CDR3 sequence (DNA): TGTGCCAGCAGCTTGGGTCCAGGGGACACCATATATTTT. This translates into CASSLGPGDTIYF.

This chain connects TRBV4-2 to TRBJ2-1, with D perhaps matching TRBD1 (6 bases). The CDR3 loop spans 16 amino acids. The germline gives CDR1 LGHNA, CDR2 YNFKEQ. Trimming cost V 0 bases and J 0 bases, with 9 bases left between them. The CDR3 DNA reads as TGTGCCAGCAGCCAAGAAAGGGGGAGCTCCTACAATGAGCAGTTCTTC. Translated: CASSQERGSSYNEQFF.

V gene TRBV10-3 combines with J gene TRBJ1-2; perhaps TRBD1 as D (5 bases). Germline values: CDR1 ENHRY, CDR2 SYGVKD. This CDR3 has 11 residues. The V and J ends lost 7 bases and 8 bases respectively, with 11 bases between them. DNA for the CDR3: TGTGCCATCACGGCGGGGCAGGGCTACACCTTC. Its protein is CAITAGQGYTF.

CDR3 bases: TGCGCCAGCAGTGAGTCGGCCCTCAGGGAAAAGACTGAAGCTTTCTTT. The encoded protein is CASSESALREKTEAFF. The V gene is TRBV10-1, the J gene TRBJ1-1; tentatively, D is TRBD1 (5 bases). Trimming left V 0 bases short and J 5 bases short, with 16 bases between. This CDR3 spans 16 amino acids. CDR1 and CDR2 (germline): WNHNN, SYGVQD (reference sequence).

CDR3 nucleotides: TGTGCCAGCAGCCCAGGGGGCGAGCAGTACTTC. The encoded protein is CASSPGGEQYF. The rearrangement links TRBV28 to TRBJ2-7, with TRBD1 matching over 7 bases. J gave up 6 bases and V 6 bases, and 2 bases lay outside the gene matches. CDR3 length: 11 residues. Per germline, CDR1 MDHEN and CDR2 SYDVKM.

This chain's CDR3 is CASSLVYYEQYF. In nucleotides, the CDR3 is TGTGCCAGCAGCTTGGTCTACTACGAGCAGTACTTC. The chain recombines TRBV5-8 with TRBJ2-7; D not resolved. The CDR3 consists of 12 residues. CDR1 is SGHTS and CDR2 is YDEGEE in the germline V gene. V was clipped by 0 bases and J by 3 bases, with 4 bases between them.

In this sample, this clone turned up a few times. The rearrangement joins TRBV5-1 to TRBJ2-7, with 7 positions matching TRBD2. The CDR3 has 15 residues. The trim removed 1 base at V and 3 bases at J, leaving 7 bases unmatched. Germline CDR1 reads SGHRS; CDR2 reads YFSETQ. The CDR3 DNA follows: TGCGCCAGCAGCTTGTCGCGCGGGGGTGTCTACGAGCAGTACTTC. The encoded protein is CASSLSRGGVYEQYF.

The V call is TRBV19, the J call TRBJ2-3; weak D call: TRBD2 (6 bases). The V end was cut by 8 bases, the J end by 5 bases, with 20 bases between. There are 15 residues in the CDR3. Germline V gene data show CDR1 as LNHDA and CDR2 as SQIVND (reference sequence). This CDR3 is CASQDIGGDKDTQYF. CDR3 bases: TGTGCCAGTCAAGACATCGGAGGGGATAAAGATACGCAGTATTTT. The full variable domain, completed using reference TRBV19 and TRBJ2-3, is DGGITQSPKYLFRKEGQNVTLSCEQNLNHDAMYWYRQDPGQGLRLIYYSQIVNDFQKGDIAEGYSVSREKKESFPLTVTSAQKNPTAFYLCASQDIGGDKDTQYFGPGTRLTVL.

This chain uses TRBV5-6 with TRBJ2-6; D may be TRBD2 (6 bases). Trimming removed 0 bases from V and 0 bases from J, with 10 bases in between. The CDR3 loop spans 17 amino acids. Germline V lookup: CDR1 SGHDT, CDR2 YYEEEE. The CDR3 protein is CASSLGDSNSGANVLTF. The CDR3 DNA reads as TGTGCCAGCAGCTTGGGGGACTCGAACTCTGGGGCCAACGTCCTGACTTTC.

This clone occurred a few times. DNA of the CDR3: TGTGCCAGCAGCTCCTCACAGGGGCCGGGCGCTGAAGCTTTCTTT. It translates to CASSSSQGPGAEAFF. The chain is built from TRBV11-2 and TRBJ1-1, with TRBD1 matching over 7 bases. The CDR3 runs 15 residues. Germline V gene data show CDR1 as SGHAT and CDR2 as FQNNGV. Losses at the gene ends were 4 bases for V and 6 bases for J; bases not matched to a gene: 11.

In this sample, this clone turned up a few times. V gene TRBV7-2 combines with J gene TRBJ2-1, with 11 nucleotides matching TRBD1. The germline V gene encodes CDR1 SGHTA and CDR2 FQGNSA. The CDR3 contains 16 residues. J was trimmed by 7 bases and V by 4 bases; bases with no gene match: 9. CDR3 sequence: CASSSRSWDRGNEQFF. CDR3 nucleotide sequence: TGTGCCAGCAGCTCGCGGTCATGGGACAGGGGGAATGAGCAGTTCTTC. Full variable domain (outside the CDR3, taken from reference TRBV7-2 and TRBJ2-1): GAGVSQSPSNKVTEKGKDVELRCDPISGHTALYWYRQSLGQGLEFLIYFQGNSAPDKSGLPSDRFSAERTGGSVSTLTIQRTQQEDSAVYLCASSSRSWDRGNEQFFGPGTRLTVL.

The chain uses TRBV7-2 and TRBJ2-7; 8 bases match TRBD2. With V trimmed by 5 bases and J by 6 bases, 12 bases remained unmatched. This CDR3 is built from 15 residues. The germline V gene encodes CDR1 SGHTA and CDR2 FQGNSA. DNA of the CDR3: TGTGCCAGCAGCCCTGGGGCCGGGGGGGTACGCGAGCAGTACTTC. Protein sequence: CASSPGAGGVREQYF.

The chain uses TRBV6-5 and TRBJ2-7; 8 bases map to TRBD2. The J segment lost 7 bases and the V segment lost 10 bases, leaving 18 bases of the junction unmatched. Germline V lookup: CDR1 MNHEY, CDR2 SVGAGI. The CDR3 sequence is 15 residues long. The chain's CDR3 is CATKRGGSMLREQYF. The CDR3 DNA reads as TGTGCCACCAAACGGGGGGGGAGCATGCTACGGGAGCAGTACTTC.

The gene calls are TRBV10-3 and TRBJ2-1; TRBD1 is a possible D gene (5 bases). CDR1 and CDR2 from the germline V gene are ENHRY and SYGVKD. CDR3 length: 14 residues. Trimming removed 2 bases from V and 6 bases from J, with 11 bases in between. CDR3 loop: CAISEQGAVNEQFF. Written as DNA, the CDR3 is TGTGCCATCAGTGAGCAAGGGGCAGTCAATGAGCAGTTCTTC.

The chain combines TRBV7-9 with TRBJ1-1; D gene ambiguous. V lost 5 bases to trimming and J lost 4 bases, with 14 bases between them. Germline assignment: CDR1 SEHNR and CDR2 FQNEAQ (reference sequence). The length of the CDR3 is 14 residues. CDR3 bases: TGTGCCAGCAGCCTTCCTGTCCGGGGCACTGAAGCTTTCTTT. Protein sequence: CASSLPVRGTEAFF. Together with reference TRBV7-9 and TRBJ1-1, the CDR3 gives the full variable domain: DTGVSQNPRHKITKRGQNVTFRCDPISEHNRLYWYRQTLGQGPEFLTYFQNEAQLEKSRLLSDRFSAERPKGSFSTLEIQRTEQGDSAMYLCASSLPVRGTEAFFGQGTRLTVV.

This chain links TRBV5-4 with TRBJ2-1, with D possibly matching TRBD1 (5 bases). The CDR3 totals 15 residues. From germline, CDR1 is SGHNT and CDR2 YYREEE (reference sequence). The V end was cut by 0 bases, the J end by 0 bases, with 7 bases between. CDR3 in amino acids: CASSLDQGSYNEQFF. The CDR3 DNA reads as TGTGCCAGCAGCTTGGACCAGGGCTCCTACAATGAGCAGTTCTTC.

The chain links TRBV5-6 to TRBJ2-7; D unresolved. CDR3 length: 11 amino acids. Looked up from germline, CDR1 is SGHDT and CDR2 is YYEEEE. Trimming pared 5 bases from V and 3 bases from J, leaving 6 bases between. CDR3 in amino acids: CASRKHYEQYF. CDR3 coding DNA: TGTGCCAGCAGAAAACACTACGAGCAGTACTTC.

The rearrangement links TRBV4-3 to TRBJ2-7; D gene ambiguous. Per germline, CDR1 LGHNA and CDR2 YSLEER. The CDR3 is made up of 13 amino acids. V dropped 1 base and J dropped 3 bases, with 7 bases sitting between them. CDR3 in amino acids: CASSQVVNYEQYF. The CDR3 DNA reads TGCGCCAGCAGCCAAGTCGTTAACTACGAGCAGTACTTC.

CDR3 bases: TGTGCCTGGAGCCGGGGAGGGGGAGTAGACAATGAGCAGTTCTTC. It encodes CAWSRGGGVDNEQFF. This chain uses TRBV30 with TRBJ2-1; D is possibly TRBD2 (7 bases). Trimming cost V 3 bases and J 5 bases, with 17 bases left between them. In germline, CDR1 is GTSNPN, CDR2 SVGIG (reference sequence). The CDR3 consists of 15 residues.

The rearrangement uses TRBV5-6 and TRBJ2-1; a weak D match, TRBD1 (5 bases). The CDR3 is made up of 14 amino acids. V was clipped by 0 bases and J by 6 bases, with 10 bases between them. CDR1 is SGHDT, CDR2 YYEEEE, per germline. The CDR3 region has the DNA TGTGCCAGCAGCTTGGTTGCAGGGTCCAATGAGCAGTTCTTC. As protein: CASSLVAGSNEQFF.

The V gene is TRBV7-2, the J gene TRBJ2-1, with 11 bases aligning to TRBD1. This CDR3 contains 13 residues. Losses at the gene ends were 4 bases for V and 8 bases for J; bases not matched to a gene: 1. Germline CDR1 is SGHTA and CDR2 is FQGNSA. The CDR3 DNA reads TGTGCCAGCAGCTCGGACAGGGGGCATGAGCAGTTCTTC. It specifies CASSSDRGHEQFF.

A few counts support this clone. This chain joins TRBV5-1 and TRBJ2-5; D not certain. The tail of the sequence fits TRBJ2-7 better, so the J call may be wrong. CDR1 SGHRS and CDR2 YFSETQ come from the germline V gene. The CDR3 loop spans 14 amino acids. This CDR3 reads CASSLEGVSYEQYF. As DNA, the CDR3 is TGCGCCAGCAGCTTGGAAGGAGTTTCCTACGAGCAGTACTTC.

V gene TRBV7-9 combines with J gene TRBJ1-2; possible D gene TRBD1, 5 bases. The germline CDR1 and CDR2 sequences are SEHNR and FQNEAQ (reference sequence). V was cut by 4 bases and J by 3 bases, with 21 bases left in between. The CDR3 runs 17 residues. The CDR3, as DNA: TGTGCCAGCAGCTCCCCAAGACAGATGCCTTTAGACTATGGCTACACCTTC. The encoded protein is CASSSPRQMPLDYGYTF.

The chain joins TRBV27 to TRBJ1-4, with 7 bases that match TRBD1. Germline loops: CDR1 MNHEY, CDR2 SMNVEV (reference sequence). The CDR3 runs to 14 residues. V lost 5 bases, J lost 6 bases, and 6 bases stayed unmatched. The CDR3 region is CASSPTGWDEKLFF. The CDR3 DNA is TGTGCCAGCAGTCCGACAGGGTGGGATGAAAAACTGTTTTTT. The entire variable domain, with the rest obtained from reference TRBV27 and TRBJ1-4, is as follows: EAQVTQNPRYLITVTGKKLTVTCSQNMNHEYMSWYRQDPGLGLRQIYYSMNVEVTDKGDVPEGYKVSRKEKRNFPLILESPSPNQTSLYFCASSPTGWDEKLFFGSGTQLSVL.

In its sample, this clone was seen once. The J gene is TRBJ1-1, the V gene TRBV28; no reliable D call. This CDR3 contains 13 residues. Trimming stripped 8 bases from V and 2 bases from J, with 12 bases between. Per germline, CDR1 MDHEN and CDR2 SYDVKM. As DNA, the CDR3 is TGTGCCAGCTTGCAGTGGAGTAACACTGAAGCTTTCTTT. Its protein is CASLQWSNTEAFF.

CDR3 DNA: TGTGCCAGCACCAGACTCCTTGAGGGCTACAATGAGCAGTTCTTC. Translation: CASTRLLEGYNEQFF. This chain connects TRBV27 to TRBJ2-1, with D possibly matching TRBD2 (5 bases). The V end lost 7 bases, the J end lost 3 bases, and 16 bases lay between the germline ends. The CDR3 contains 15 residues. CDR1 is MNHEY and CDR2 is SMNVEV in the germline V gene (reference sequence).

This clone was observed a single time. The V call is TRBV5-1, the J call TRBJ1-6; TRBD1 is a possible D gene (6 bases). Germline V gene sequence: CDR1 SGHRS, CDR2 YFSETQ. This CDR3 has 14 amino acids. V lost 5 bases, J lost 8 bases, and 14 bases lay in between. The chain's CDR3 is CASRTGHGDSPLHF. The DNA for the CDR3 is TGCGCCAGCAGAACAGGGCATGGGGATTCACCCCTCCACTTT.

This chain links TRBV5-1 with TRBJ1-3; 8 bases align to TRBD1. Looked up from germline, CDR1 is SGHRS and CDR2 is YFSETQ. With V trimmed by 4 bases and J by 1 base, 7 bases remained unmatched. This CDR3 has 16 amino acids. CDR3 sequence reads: CASSTGQAISGNTIYF. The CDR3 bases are TGCGCCAGCAGCACGGGACAGGCCATATCTGGAAACACCATATATTTT. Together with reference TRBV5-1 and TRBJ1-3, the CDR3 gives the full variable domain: KAGVTQTPRYLIKTRGQQVTLSCSPISGHRSVSWYQQTPGQGLQFLFEYFSETQRNKGNFPGRFSGRQFSNSRSEMNVSTLELGDSALYLCASSTGQAISGNTIYFGEGSWLTVV.

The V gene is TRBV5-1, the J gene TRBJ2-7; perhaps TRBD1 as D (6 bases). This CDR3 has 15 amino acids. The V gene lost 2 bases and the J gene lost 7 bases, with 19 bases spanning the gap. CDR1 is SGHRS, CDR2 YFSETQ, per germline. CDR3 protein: CASSLSLAGVEEQYF. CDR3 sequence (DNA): TGCGCCAGCAGCTTAAGTCTCGCAGGGGTGGAAGAGCAGTACTTC.